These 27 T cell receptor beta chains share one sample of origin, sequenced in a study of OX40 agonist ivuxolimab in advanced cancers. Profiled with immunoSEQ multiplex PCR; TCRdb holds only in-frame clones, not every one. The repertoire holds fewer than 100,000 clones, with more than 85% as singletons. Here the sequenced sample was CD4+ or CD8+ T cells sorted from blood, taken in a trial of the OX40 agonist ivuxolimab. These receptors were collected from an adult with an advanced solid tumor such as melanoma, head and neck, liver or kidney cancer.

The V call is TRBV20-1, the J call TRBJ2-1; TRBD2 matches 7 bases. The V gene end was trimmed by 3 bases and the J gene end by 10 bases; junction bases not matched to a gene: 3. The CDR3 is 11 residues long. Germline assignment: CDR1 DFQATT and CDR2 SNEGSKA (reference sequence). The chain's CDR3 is CSASKGLEQFF. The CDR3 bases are TGCAGTGCTAGTAAGGGACTAGAGCAGTTCTTC.

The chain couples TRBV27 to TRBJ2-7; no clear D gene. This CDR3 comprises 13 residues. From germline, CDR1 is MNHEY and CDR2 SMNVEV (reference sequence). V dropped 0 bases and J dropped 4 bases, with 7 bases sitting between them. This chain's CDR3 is CASSLSYGYEQYF. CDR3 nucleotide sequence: TGTGCCAGCAGTTTATCCTACGGGTACGAGCAGTACTTC.

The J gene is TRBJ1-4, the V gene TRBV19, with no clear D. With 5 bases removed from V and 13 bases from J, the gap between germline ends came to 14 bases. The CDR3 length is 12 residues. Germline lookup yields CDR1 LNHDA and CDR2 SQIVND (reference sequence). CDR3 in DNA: TGTGCCAGTAGTTATGGCTCGTTAGGACTGTTTTTT. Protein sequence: CASSYGSLGLFF.

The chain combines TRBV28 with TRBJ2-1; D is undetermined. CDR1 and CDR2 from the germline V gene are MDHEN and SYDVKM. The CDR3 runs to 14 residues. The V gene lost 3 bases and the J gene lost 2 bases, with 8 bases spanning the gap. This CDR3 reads CASSLEFAYNEQFF. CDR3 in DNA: TGTGCCAGCAGTTTGGAGTTCGCCTACAATGAGCAGTTCTTC.

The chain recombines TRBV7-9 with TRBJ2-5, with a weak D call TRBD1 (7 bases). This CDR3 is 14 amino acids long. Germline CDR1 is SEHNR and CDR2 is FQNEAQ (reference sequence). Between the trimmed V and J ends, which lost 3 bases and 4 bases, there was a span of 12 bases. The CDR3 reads CASSLEGAGETQYF. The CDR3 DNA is TGTGCCAGCAGCTTGGAGGGGGCGGGAGAGACCCAGTACTTC.

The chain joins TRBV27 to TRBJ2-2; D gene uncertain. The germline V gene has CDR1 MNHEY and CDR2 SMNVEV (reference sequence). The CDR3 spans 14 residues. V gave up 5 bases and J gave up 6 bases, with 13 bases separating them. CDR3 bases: TGTGCCAGCAGTCCGTCGTCGCGGCCCGGGGAGCTGTTTTTT. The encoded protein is CASSPSSRPGELFF.

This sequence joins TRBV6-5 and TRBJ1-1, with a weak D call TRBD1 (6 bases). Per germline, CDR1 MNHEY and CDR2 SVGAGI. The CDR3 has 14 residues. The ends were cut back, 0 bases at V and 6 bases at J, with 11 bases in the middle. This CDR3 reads CASSYSGGVAEAFF. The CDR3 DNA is TGTGCCAGCAGTTACTCAGGGGGGGTGGCTGAAGCTTTCTTT.

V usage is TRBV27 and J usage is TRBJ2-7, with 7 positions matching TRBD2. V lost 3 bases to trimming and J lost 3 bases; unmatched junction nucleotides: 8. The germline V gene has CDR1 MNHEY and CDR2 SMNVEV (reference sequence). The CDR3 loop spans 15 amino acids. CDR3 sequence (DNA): TGTGCCAGCAGTTTGTACCTAGCGGTTGGCTACGAGCAGTACTTC. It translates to CASSLYLAVGYEQYF.

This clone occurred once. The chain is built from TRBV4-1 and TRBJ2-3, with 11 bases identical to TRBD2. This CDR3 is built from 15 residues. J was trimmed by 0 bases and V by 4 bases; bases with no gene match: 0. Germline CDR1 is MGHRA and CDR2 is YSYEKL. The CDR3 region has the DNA TGCGCCAGCAGCCGGACTAGCGGGAGCACAGATACGCAGTATTTT. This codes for CASSRTSGSTDTQYF.

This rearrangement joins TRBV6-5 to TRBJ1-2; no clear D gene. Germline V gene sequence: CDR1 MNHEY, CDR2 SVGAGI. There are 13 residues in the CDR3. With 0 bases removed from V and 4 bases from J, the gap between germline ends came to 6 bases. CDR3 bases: TGTGCCAGCAGTTACTCGCCAGGCTATGGCTACACCTTC. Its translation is CASSYSPGYGYTF.

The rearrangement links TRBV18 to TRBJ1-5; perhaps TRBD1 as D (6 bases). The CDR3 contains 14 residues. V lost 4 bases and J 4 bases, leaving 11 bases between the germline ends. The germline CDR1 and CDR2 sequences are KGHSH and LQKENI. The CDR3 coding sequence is TGTGCCAGCTCACGGGGGCAGGAAAATCAGCCCCAGCATTTT. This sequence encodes CASSRGQENQPQHF.

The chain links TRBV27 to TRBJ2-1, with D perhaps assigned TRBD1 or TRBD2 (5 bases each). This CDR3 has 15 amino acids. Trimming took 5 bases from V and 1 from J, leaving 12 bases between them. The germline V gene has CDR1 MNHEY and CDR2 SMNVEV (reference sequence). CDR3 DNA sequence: TGTGCCAGCAGTCTTACCGGGGCATCCTACAATGAGCAGTTCTTC. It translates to CASSLTGASYNEQFF.

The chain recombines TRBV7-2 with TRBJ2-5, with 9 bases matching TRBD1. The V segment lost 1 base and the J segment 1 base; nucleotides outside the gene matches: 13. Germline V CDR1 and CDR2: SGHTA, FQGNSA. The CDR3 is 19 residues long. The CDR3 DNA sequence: TGTGCCAGCAGCTTAGGGCGGGACCGGGACAGGGTATCCCAAGAGACCCAGTACTTC. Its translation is CASSLGRDRDRVSQETQYF.

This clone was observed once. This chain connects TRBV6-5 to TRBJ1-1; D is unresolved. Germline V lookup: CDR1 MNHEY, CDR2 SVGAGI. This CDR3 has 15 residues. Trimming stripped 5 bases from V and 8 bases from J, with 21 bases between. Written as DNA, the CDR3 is TGTGCCAGCAGTCCACCCTCGTACAAATACCAAGAAGCTTTCTTT. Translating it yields CASSPPSYKYQEAFF.

CDR3 amino acids: CASSAGVGYEQYF. The CDR3 DNA follows: TGTGCCAGCTCAGCGGGAGTCGGCTACGAGCAGTACTTC. The chain carries TRBV19 and TRBJ2-7; 8 bases fit TRBD2. Germline V gene sequence: CDR1 LNHDA, CDR2 SQIVND (reference sequence). The trim removed 9 bases at V and 3 bases at J, leaving 7 bases unmatched. This CDR3 comprises 13 residues.

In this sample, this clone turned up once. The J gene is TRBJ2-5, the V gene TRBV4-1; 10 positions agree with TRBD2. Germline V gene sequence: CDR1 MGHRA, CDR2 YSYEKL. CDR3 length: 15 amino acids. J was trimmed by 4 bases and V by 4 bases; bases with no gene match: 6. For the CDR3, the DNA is TGCGCCAGCAGCCTGAGCGGGGGGGCGGGAGAGACCCAGTACTTC. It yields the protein CASSLSGGAGETQYF.

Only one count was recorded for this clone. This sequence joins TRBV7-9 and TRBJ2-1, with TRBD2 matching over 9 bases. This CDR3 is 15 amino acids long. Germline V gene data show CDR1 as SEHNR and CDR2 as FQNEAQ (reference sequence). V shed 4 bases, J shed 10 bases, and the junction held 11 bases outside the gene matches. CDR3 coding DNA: TGTGCCAGCAGCTCAACTCCTAGCGGGATTCAGGAGCAGTTCTTC. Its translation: CASSSTPSGIQEQFF.

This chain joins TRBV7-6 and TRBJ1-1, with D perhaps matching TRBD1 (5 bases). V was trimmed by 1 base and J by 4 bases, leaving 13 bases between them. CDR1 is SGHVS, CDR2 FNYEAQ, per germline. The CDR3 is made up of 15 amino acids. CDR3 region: CASSLGFGAGTEAFF. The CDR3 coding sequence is TGTGCCAGCAGCTTAGGATTCGGGGCGGGCACTGAAGCTTTCTTT.

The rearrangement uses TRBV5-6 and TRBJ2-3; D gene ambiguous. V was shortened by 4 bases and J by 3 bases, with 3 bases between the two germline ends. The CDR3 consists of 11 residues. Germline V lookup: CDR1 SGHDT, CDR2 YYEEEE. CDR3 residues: CASSLTDTQYF. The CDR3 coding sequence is TGTGCCAGCAGCCTGACAGATACGCAGTATTTT.

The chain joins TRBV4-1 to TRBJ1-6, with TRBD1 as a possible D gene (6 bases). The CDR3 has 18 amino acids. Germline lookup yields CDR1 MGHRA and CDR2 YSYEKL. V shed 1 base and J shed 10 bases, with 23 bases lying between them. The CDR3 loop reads CASSQGLSGSGVGSPLHF. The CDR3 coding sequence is TGCGCCAGCAGCCAAGGCCTTTCGGGCTCAGGGGTGGGATCACCCCTCCACTTT.

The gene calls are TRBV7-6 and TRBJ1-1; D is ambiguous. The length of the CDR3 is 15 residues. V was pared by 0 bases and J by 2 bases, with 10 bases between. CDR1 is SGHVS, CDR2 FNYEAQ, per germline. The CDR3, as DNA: TGTGCCAGCAGCTTAGCGGGCATTCCTAACACTGAAGCTTTCTTT. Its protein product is CASSLAGIPNTEAFF.

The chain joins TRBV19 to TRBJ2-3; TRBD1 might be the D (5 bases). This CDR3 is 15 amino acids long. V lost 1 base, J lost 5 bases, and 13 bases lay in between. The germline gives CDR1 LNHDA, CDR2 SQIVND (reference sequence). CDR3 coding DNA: TGTGCCAGTAGTATAGGATGGGGCTCGCAAGATACGCAGTATTTT. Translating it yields CASSIGWGSQDTQYF.

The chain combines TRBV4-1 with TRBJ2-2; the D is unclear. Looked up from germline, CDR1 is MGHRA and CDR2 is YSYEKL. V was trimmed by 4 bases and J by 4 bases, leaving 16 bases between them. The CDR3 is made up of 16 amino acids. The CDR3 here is CASSPWVGSFTGELFF. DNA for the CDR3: TGCGCCAGCAGCCCTTGGGTAGGCAGTTTCACCGGGGAGCTGTTTTTT.

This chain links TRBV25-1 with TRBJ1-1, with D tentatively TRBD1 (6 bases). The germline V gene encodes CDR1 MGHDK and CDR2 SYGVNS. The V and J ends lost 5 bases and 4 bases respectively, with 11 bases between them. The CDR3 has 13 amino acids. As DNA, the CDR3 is TGTGCCAGCAGTCCACAGGGCATCACTGAAGCTTTCTTT. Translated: CASSPQGITEAFF.

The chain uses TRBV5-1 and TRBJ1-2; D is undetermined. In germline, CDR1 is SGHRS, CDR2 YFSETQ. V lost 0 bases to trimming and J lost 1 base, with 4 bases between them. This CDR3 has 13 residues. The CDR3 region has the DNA TGCGCCAGCAGCTTGGGGATTAACTATGGCTACACCTTC. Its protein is CASSLGINYGYTF.

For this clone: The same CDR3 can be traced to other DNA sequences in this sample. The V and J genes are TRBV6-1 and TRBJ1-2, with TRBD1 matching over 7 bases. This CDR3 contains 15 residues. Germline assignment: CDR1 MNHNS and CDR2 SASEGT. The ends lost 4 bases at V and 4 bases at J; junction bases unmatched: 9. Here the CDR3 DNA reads TGTGCCAGCAGTGTTTCGACAGGGAACTCCTATGGCTACACCTTC. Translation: CASSVSTGNSYGYTF.

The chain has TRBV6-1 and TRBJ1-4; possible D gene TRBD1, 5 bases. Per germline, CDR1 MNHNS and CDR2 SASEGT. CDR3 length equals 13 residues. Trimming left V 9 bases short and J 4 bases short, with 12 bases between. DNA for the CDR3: TGTGCCAGGACGACAGCCGGTAATGAAAAACTGTTTTTT. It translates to CARTTAGNEKLFF.